The sequence of this T cell receptor (beta chain) was determined in a study of shared T cell receptors in the human thymus. Germline V gene data show CDR1 as MNHEY and CDR2 as SMNVEV (reference sequence). This CDR3 has 18 amino acids. J lost 3 bases, V lost 0 bases, and 14 bases had no gene match. Repertoires were generated with immunoSEQ multiplex PCR, while TCRdb's copy carries only in-frame clones and drops some. The sample lists some 700,000 clones, 88% seen once, with roughly 0.0097% in the top ten. These same data were also listed under a study on human thymus T cells. That source reports: Having corrective surgery for congenital heart defects, healthy Finnish infants were the ones who donated. Repertoires sampled from thymus and blood appeared biased in V and J gene usage.

V is TRBV27 and J is TRBJ2-7; 7 bases line up with TRBD2. The source material was thymocytes. The receptor's source is a boy younger than two with a congenital heart defect. CDR3 amino acids: CASSLSAASGAGVYEQYF. The CDR3 DNA reads as TGTGCCAGCAGTTTATCAGCAGCCAGCGGCGCGGGAGTCTACGAGCAGTACTTC.